These T cell receptor beta chains were read from a single sample in a study of graft-versus-host responses after intestinal transplantation. The assay was immunoSEQ multiplex PCR, and TCRdb's table has in-frame clones only and misses some. Of about 86,000 clones detected, 88% appear once; the ten largest clones hold roughly 0.3%. No antigen has been identified for these receptors. The sample was unstimulated CD4+ T cells sorted from spleen or lymph node cells, taken before transplant. Receptors originate from a human donor who was the organ donor for an intestinal transplant. Both conserved end residues are part of each CDR3. A D gene is named only where the DNA matches it firmly. Expanded clones get a size class; other rows say once, few or many, or leave the size out.

>11|TRBV20-1|NA|once|TRBJ2-3
CSAAHGDTQYF
TGCAGTGCCGCGCACGGAGATACGCAGTATTTT
>13|TRBV5-1|NA|NA|TRBJ1-1
CASSPSGPTEAFF
TGCGCCAGCAGCCCCAGTGGCCCAACGGAAGCTTTCTTT
>14|TRBV9|NA|few|TRBJ1-2
CASSVDGRGYGYTF
TGTGCCAGCAGCGTAGATGGCAGGGGTTACGGCTACACCTTC
>14|TRBV30|TRBD1|NA|TRBJ1-2
CAWSLGQGNYGYTF
TGTGCCTGGAGTTTGGGACAGGGAAACTATGGCTACACCTTC
>17|TRBV9|NA|NA|TRBJ2-6
CASSLDVGRSGANVLTF
TGTGCCAGCAGCCTCGACGTGGGGCGCTCTGGGGCCAACGTCCTGACTTTC
>14|TRBV30|NA|few|TRBJ1-2
CAWSTLRGTYGYTF
TGTGCCTGGAGTACTTTGAGGGGGACCTATGGCTACACCTTC
>13|TRBV30|NA|NA|TRBJ2-3
CAWTRGALDTQYF
TGTGCCTGGACGCGGGGAGCCCTCGATACGCAGTATTTT
>17|TRBV5-3|NA|NA|TRBJ1-1
CARSFLNPGIKGAEAFF
TGTGCCAGAAGCTTCTTGAATCCAGGGATTAAGGGCGCTGAAGCTTTCTTT
>16|TRBV5-4|NA|NA|TRBJ2-1
CASSFAPERQANEQFF
TGTGCCAGCAGCTTCGCCCCAGAAAGACAGGCCAATGAGCAGTTCTTC
>15|TRBV15|NA|NA|TRBJ2-5
CATASRTASPGTQYF
TGTGCCACGGCCAGCCGGACAGCCTCGCCGGGGACCCAGTACTTC
>14|TRBV5-1|NA|NA|TRBJ2-1
CASSPGGLYNEQFF
TGCGCCAGCAGCCCAGGGGGGCTATACAATGAGCAGTTCTTC
>14|TRBV2|NA|NA|TRBJ2-1
CATIPDRLHNEQFF
TGTGCCACCATACCGGATCGACTCCACAATGAGCAGTTCTTC
>18|TRBV5-1|TRBD2|NA|TRBJ2-3
CASSFGLAGGASTDTQYF
TGCGCCAGCAGCTTCGGACTAGCGGGAGGGGCTAGCACAGATACGCAGTATTTT
>14|TRBV27|TRBD1|NA|TRBJ1-3
CASSTGGTGNTIYF
TGTGCCAGCTCAACAGGGGGAACGGGAAACACCATATATTTT
>21|TRBV7-3|TRBD2|NA|TRBJ2-3
CASSSRGPGLAGGTGTDTQYF
TGTGCCAGCAGCTCCAGGGGGCCGGGACTAGCGGGAGGAACGGGCACAGATACGCAGTATTTT
>15|TRBV7-3|TRBD1|NA|TRBJ2-7
CASSFSGTGPYEQYF
TGTGCCAGCAGCTTCTCCGGGACAGGGCCCTACGAGCAGTACTTC
>18|TRBV28|NA|NA|TRBJ2-1
CASSLVSQQRRKDNEQFF
TGCGCCAGCAGTCTAGTGTCTCAGCAGCGGAGAAAGGACAATGAGCAGTTCTTC
>12|TRBV2|TRBD2|NA|TRBJ2-7
CASTGEGYEQYF
TGTGCCAGCACTGGGGAGGGCTACGAGCAGTACTTC
>15|TRBV5-4|TRBD2|NA|TRBJ2-1
CASSSSGGGYNEQFF
TGTGCCAGCAGCTCAAGCGGGGGGGGATACAATGAGCAGTTCTTC
>15|TRBV4-1|NA|NA|TRBJ1-5
CASSQAAGANQPQHF
TGCGCCAGCAGCCAAGCGGCAGGTGCTAATCAGCCCCAGCATTTT
>16|TRBV5-1|TRBD2|once|TRBJ2-1
CASSLGLAGGRGEQFF
TGCGCCAGCAGCTTGGGACTAGCGGGGGGGCGGGGTGAGCAGTTCTTC
>14|TRBV6-1|TRBD2|NA|TRBJ2-2
CASSEPGGAGELFF
TGTGCCAGCAGTGAACCGGGGGGGGCCGGGGAGCTGTTTTTT
>13|TRBV6-1|NA|NA|TRBJ1-1
CASSGRVNTEAFF
TGTGCCAGCAGCGGCAGGGTGAACACTGAAGCTTTCTTT
>16|TRBV6-1|TRBD1|NA|TRBJ1-2
CASSDFRDRGLYGYTF
TGTGCCAGCAGTGACTTTCGGGACAGGGGACTGTATGGCTACACCTTC
>13|TRBV7-9|NA|NA|TRBJ1-5
CASSAGPNQPQHF
TGTGCCAGCTCTGCAGGGCCGAATCAGCCCCAGCATTTT
>14|TRBV11-3|NA|NA|TRBJ1-1
CASSLSGGGGEAFF
TGTGCCAGCAGCCTGAGCGGGGGGGGCGGCGAAGCTTTCTTT
>19|TRBV9|NA|NA|TRBJ2-3
CASSVASQWTGLPTDTQYF
TGTGCCAGCAGCGTAGCTTCACAATGGACGGGATTACCCACAGATACGCAGTATTTT
>13|TRBV2|NA|NA|TRBJ1-1
CASSRGRNTEAFF
TGTGCCAGCAGTCGGGGTCGGAACACTGAAGCTTTCTTT
>16|TRBV10-3|TRBD2|NA|TRBJ2-1
CAISEYDTSGHNEQFF
TGTGCCATCAGTGAGTACGATACTAGCGGACACAATGAGCAGTTCTTC
>15|TRBV25-1|NA|NA|TRBJ2-3
CASSDWAGHTDTQYF
TGTGCCAGCAGTGATTGGGCGGGGCACACAGATACGCAGTATTTT
>11|TRBV20-1|NA|NA|TRBJ1-2
CSAEEAGSYTF
TGCAGTGCTGAAGAGGCAGGGTCCTACACCTTC
>14|TRBV11-3|NA|NA|TRBJ2-2
CASSLARMAGELFF
TGTGCCAGCAGCTTAGCCAGGATGGCCGGGGAGCTGTTTTTT
>15|TRBV2|NA|NA|TRBJ1-5
CASSLAGWRSQPQHF
TGTGCCAGCAGCCTCGCAGGGTGGCGGAGTCAGCCCCAGCATTTT
>13|TRBV29-1|NA|NA|TRBJ1-1
CSAVRVLNTEAFF
TGCAGCGCCGTCCGGGTCCTGAACACTGAAGCTTTCTTT
>14|TRBV28|TRBD1|NA|TRBJ2-7
CASSPGTVLYEQYF
TGTGCCAGCAGTCCCGGGACAGTTCTCTACGAGCAGTACTTC
>11|TRBV2|NA|NA|TRBJ2-5
CASSPEETQYF
TGTGCCAGCAGCCCCGAAGAGACCCAGTACTTC
>18|TRBV7-3|TRBD1|NA|TRBJ2-1
CASSASGTGGAGIAGQFF
TGTGCCAGCAGCGCATCCGGGACAGGGGGCGCGGGTATCGCGGGGCAGTTCTTC
>14|TRBV6-5|TRBD2|NA|TRBJ2-3
CASSWTRTTDTQYF
TGTGCCAGCAGTTGGACTAGAACCACAGATACGCAGTATTTT
>14|TRBV7-9|NA|NA|TRBJ1-4
CASSSRQAREKLFF
TGTGCCAGCAGCTCAAGACAGGCCAGGGAAAAACTGTTTTTT